The clone carrying this T cell receptor beta chain showed up just a few times. Antigen unknown. It may be a read error: a sequence one base away is much more abundant. Given the absence of the conserved phenylalanine or tryptophan at the CDR3 end, a read error is likely. Construction of TCR beta libraries relied on iRepertoire HTBI primers and on Arm-PCR targeting CDR3 regions. TCRdb re-derived calls from the multiplex PCR reads in MiXCR, one entry per CDR3 protein. The repertoire holds about 470,000 distinct CDR3 sequences, with 20% to 25% as singletons. Germline-derived CDR1 and CDR2 are SNHLY and FYNNEI. This CDR3 has 13 residues. The ends were cut back, 3 bases at V and 7 bases at J, with 12 bases in the middle. This entry belongs to a study of regulatory T cells in long-lasting Graves disease. Across the whole study: A definition of persistent Graves' disease required over 5 years of antithyroid drugs plus positive TSH receptor antibodies. Study-level findings and limits: Favored usage of TRBV28, TRBJ1-2 and TRBJ2-5 was recorded in persistent disease.

Documented time point: persistent/refractory GD, antithyroid drugs over 5 years with positive TRAb. The authors made the TCR library using RNA they extracted from PBMCs. Peripheral blood, around 10 milliliters of it, was drawn into EDTA tubes. The J gene is TRBJ2-5, the V gene TRBV2; possible D gene TRBD2, 6 bases. This receptor was taken from a female donor with Graves disease. Sequences were derived from peripheral blood mononuclear cells (PBMCs), sampled when the disease was refractory, from a patient treated with antithyroid drugs. Written as DNA, the CDR3 is TGTGCCAGCAGTGAGGAGGGGAAAGGGACCCAGTACCTC. Translating gives CASSEEGKGTQYL.